The clone carrying this T cell receptor (beta chain) was recorded at least ten times. Each CDR3 protein gets one entry after TCRdb re-called the multiplex PCR reads with MiXCR. Here the sample spans approximately 52,000 distinct CDR3 sequences, around 40% being singletons. This entry belongs to a study of breast tumors, draining lymph nodes, adjacent tissues. Germline CDR1 is GTSNPN and CDR2 is SVGIG (reference sequence). This CDR3 contains 13 residues. V was clipped by 2 bases and J by 0 bases, with 7 bases between them. Sequencing input: breast tumor tissue. The rearrangement joins TRBV30 to TRBJ1-2; D remains unclear. The TCR sequence derives from a female donor with breast cancer. Some clones in this sample may be carry-over from other donors' samples. Here the CDR3 reads CAWSPSANYGYTF. In nucleotides, the CDR3 is TGTGCCTGGAGTCCGTCGGCTAACTATGGCTACACCTTC.